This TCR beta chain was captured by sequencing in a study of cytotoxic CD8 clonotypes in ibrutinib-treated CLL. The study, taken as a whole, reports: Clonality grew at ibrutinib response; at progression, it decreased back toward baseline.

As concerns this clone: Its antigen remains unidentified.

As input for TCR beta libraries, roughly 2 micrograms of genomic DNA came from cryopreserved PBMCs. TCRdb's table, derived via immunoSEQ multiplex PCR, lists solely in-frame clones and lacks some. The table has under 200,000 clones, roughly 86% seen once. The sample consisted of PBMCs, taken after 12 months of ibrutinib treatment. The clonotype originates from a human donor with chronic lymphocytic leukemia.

In DNA, the CDR3 is TGCGCCAGCAGCCAAGGTCCTGGCGATGGCTACACCTTC. Its protein product is CASSQGPGDGYTF. The gene calls are TRBV4-1 and TRBJ1-2; D is ambiguous. The germline V gene encodes CDR1 MGHRA and CDR2 YSYEKL. The CDR3 loop spans 13 amino acids. V lost 1 base to trimming and J lost 6 bases, with 9 bases between them.